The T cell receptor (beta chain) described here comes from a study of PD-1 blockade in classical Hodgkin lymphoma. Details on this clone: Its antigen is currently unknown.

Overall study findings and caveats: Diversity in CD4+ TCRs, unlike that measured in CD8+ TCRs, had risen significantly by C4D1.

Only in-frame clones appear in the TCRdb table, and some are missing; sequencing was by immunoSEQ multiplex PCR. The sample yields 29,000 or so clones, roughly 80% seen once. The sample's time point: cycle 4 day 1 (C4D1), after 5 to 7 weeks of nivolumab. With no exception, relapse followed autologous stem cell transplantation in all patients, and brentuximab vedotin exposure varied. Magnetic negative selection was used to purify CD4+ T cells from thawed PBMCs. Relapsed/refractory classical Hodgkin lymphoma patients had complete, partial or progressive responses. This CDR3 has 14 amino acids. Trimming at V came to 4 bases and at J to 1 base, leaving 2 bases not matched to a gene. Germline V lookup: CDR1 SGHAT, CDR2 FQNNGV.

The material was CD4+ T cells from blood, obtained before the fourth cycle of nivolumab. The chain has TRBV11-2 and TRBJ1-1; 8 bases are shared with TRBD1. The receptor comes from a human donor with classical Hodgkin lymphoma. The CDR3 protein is CASSYRGGNTEAFF. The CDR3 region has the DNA TGTGCCAGCAGCTACAGGGGGGGGAACACTGAAGCTTTCTTT.